The clone carrying this T cell receptor beta chain turned up a few times. Antigen unknown. Amplification of TCR alpha and beta CDR3 regions from RNA used iRepertoire nested multiplex PCR. TCRdb used MiXCR to reprocess the multiplex PCR reads, holding one entry per CDR3 protein. Counted here are around 350,000 distinct CDR3 sequences, 35% to 45% occurring once; the ten biggest clones make up more than 10%. The data were taken from a study of glioma-infiltrating T cells. Overall study context: Samples included WHO grade II oligodendrogliomas or astrocytomas and initial-diagnosis grade IV glioblastomas. Blood libraries targeted about 4.5- to 11-fold coverage of 910,000 or so T cells. Points from the study as a whole: Non-neoplastic patients had below-expected tissue-blood divergence, while all gliomas exceeded expectation. A blood CDR3 motif signature was depleted in highly divergent patients.

Per the germline V gene, CDR1 is DFQATT and CDR2 is SNEGSKA (reference sequence). This CDR3 has 15 residues. V dropped 2 bases and J dropped 2 bases, with 15 bases sitting between them. Sequenced sample: glioma tissue, nonneoplastic brain tissue, or PBMCs (not recorded which). The rearrangement joins TRBV20-1 to TRBJ1-1; D remains ambiguous. The receptor's source is a human donor with low-grade glioma or glioblastoma, undergoing nonglioma brain surgery, or in good health (not recorded which). The CDR3 here is CSARKADTFNTEAFF. The CDR3 DNA reads TGCAGTGCTAGAAAGGCAGACACCTTTAACACTGAAGCTTTCTTT.